These 8 T cell receptor beta chains originate from one sample sequenced in a study of shared clonotypes between healthy human individuals. The assay was immunoSEQ multiplex PCR, and TCRdb's table has in-frame clones only and misses some. Among over 850,000 clones listed, more than 75% were seen once. The sequenced sample was memory CD4+ T cells from PBMCs. This sample's subset: CD45RA-negative fraction. The source of these receptors is a man aged 18 to 30 in good health. Some clones in this sample may be carry-over from other donors' samples.

This clone occurred a few times. The CDR3 sequence: CASSSAGTGTYEQYF. The DNA for the CDR3 is TGCGCCAGCAGCTCCGCCGGGACTGGGACCTACGAGCAGTACTTC. The rearrangement links TRBV10-2 to TRBJ2-7; D perhaps matches TRBD2 (6 bases). V was shortened by 6 bases and J by 2 bases, with 17 bases between the two germline ends. Germline V lookup: CDR1 WSHSY, CDR2 SAAADI. The CDR3 is 15 residues long.

The chain couples TRBV5-4 to TRBJ2-7; 9 bases are shared with TRBD1. The CDR3 length is 14 residues. After removal of 4 bases from V and 3 bases from J, the junction contained 5 bases not matched to a gene. Germline CDR1 reads SGHNT; CDR2 reads YYREEE (reference sequence). The CDR3 sequence is CASSPPGQGYEQYF. The CDR3 region has the DNA TGTGCCAGCAGCCCGCCGGGACAGGGCTACGAGCAGTACTTC.

This chain connects TRBV19 to TRBJ1-3; D is undetermined. Germline CDR1 reads LNHDA; CDR2 reads SQIVND (reference sequence). Between the trimmed V and J ends, which lost 8 bases and 1 base, there was a span of 9 bases. CDR3 size: 13 residues. CDR3 sequence: CASARGSGNTIYF. The DNA of the CDR3 is TGTGCCAGTGCACGAGGATCTGGAAACACCATATATTTT.

The chain couples TRBV7-2 to TRBJ2-4; the match to TRBD2 covers 10 bases. CDR3 size: 13 residues. The ends lost 1 base at V and 13 bases at J; junction bases unmatched: 4. Germline V gene sequence: CDR1 SGHTA, CDR2 FQGNSA. The CDR3 bases are TGTGCCAGCAGCTTAGAAGCGGGAGGGGACCAGTACTTC. Its translation is CASSLEAGGDQYF.

J is TRBJ1-3 and V is TRBV28; possibly TRBD1 for D (5 bases). The CDR3 loop spans 15 amino acids. V shed 2 bases and J shed 0 bases, with 8 bases lying between them. The germline gives CDR1 MDHEN, CDR2 SYDVKM. The DNA for the CDR3 is TGTGCCAGCAGTTTACAGGGACCCTCTGGAAACACCATATATTTT. This encodes CASSLQGPSGNTIYF. The full variable domain, completed using reference TRBV28 and TRBJ1-3, is DVKVTQSSRYLVKRTGEKVFLECVQDMDHENMFWYRQDPGLGLRLIYFSYDVKMKEKGDIPEGYSVSREKKERFSLILESASTNQTSMYLCASSLQGPSGNTIYFGEGSWLTVV.

The V call is TRBV5-4, the J call TRBJ2-5; TRBD1 matches 8 bases. From germline, CDR1 is SGHNT and CDR2 YYREEE (reference sequence). This CDR3 contains 16 residues. Unmatched junction bases numbered 12, after V lost 4 bases and J lost 4 bases. The CDR3 bases are TGTGCCAGCAGCACGATTATGACAGGGGCGCCAGAGACCCAGTACTTC. Amino acid sequence: CASSTIMTGAPETQYF.

The chain joins TRBV7-9 to TRBJ2-7, with 7 bases that match TRBD2. The CDR3 is made up of 12 amino acids. Trimming at V came to 9 bases and at J to 6 bases, leaving 8 bases not matched to a gene. Germline lookup yields CDR1 SEHNR and CDR2 FQNEAQ (reference sequence). This chain's CDR3 is CASGAGPTEQYF. CDR3 bases: TGTGCCAGTGGAGCGGGGCCCACCGAGCAGTACTTC.

This rearrangement joins TRBV25-1 to TRBJ1-4, with 7 positions matching TRBD1. Germline trimming cut 5 bases from V and 0 bases from J; bases unmatched to any gene: 6. Germline assignment: CDR1 MGHDK and CDR2 SYGVNS. The CDR3 totals 16 residues. CDR3 region: CASSPGQSATNEKLFF. The CDR3 bases are TGTGCCAGCAGTCCGGGACAGAGTGCAACTAATGAAAAACTGTTTTTT.